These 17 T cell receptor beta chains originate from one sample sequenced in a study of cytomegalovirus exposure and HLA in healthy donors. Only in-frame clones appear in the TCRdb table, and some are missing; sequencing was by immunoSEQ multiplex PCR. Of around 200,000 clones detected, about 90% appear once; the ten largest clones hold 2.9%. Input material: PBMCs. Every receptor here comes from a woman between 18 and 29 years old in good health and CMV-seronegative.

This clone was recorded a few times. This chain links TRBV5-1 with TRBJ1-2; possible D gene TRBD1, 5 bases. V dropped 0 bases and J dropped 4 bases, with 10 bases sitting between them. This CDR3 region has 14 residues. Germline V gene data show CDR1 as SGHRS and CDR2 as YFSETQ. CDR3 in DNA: TGCGCCAGCAGCTTGGACGGGGGGACCTATGGCTACACCTTC. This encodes CASSLDGGTYGYTF.

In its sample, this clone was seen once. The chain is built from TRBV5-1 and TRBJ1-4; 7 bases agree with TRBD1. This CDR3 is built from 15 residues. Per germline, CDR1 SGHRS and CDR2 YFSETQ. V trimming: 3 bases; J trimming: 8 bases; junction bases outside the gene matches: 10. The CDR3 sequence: CASSYLGGAGEKLFF. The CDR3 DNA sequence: TGCGCCAGCAGCTACCTAGGGGGCGCGGGGGAAAAACTGTTTTTT.

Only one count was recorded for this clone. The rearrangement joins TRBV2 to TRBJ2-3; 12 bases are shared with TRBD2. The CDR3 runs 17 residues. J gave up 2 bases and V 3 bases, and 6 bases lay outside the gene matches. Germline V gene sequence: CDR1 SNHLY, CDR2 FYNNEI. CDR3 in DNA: TGTGCCAGCAGTGATGGACTAGCGGGGCTCGTCACAGATACGCAGTATTTT. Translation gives CASSDGLAGLVTDTQYF.

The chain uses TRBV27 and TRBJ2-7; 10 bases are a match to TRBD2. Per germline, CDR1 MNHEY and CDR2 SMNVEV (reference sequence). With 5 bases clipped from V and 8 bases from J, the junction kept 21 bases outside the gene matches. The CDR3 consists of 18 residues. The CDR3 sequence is CASSPPLAGPGDTYQQYF. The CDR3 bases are TGTGCCAGCAGTCCCCCACTAGCGGGACCCGGGGATACCTATCAGCAGTACTTC.

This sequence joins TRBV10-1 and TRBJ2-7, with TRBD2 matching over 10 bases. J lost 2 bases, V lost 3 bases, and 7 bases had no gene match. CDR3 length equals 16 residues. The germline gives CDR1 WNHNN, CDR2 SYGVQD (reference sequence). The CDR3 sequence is CASSDPGLAYAYEQYF. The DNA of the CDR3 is TGCGCCAGCAGTGACCCGGGACTAGCGTACGCCTACGAGCAGTACTTC.

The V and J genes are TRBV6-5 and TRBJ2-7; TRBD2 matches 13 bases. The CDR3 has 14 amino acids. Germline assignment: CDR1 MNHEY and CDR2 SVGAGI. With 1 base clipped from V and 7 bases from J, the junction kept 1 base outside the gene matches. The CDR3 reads CASSYLTSGGEQYF. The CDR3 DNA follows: TGTGCCAGCAGTTACTTGACTAGCGGGGGGGAGCAGTACTTC.

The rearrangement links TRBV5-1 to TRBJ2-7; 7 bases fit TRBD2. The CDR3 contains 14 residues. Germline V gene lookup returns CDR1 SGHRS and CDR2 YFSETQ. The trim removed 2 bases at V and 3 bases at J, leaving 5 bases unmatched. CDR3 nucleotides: TGCGCCAGCAGCTTCCGCGGGGGTATCTACGAGCAGTACTTC. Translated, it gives CASSFRGGIYEQYF.

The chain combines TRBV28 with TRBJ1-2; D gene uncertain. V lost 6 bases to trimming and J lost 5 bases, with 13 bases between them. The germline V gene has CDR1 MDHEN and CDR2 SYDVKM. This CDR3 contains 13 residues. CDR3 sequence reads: CASRDIRAYGYTF. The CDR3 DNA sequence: TGTGCCAGCAGAGATATTAGAGCGTATGGCTACACCTTC.

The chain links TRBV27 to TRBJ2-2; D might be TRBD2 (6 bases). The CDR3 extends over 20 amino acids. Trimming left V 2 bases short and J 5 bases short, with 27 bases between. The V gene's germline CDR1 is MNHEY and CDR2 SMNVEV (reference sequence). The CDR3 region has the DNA TGTGCCAGCAGTTTACGTCGGCTAGCGCGAACTTCTCTACCTACCGGGGAGCTGTTTTTT. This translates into CASSLRRLARTSLPTGELFF.

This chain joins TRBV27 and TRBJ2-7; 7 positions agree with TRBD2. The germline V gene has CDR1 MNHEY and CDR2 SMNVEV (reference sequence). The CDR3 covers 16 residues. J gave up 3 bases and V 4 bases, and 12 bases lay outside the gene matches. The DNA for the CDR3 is TGTGCCAGCAGTTCCAACACCGGGACTATAAACTACGAGCAGTACTTC. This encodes CASSSNTGTINYEQYF.

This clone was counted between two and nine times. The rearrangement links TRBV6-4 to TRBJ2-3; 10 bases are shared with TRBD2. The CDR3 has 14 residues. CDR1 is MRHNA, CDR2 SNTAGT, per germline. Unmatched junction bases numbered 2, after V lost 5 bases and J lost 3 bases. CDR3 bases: TGTGCCAGCAGTCAACTAGCGGGAACAGATACGCAGTATTTT. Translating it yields CASSQLAGTDTQYF.

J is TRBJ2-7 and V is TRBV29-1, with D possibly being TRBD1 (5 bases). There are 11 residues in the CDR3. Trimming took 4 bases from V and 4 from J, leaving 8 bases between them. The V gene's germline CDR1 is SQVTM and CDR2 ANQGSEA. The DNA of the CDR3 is TGCAGCGTTGCGACAGCTTACGAGCAGTACTTC. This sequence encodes CSVATAYEQYF.

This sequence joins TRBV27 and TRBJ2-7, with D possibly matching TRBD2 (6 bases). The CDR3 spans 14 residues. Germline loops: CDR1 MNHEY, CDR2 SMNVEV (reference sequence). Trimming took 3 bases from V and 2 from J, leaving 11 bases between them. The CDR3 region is CASSFIPGAYEQYF. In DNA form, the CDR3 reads TGTGCCAGCAGTTTCATCCCGGGAGCCTACGAGCAGTACTTC.

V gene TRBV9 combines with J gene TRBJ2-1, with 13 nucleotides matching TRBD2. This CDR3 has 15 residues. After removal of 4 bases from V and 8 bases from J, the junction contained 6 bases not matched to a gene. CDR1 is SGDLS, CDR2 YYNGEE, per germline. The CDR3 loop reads CASSWTSGRIDEQFF. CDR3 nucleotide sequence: TGTGCCAGCAGCTGGACTAGCGGGAGAATCGATGAGCAGTTCTTC.

The CDR3 is CASSLGLWGRGEQFF. The CDR3 nucleotides are TGTGCCAGCAGCTTAGGCCTGTGGGGGCGAGGTGAGCAGTTCTTC. V is TRBV7-9 and J is TRBJ2-1, with a tentative D call TRBD1 (6 bases). This CDR3 has 15 amino acids. Trimming took 1 base from V and 9 from J, leaving 16 bases between them. The V gene's germline CDR1 is SEHNR and CDR2 FQNEAQ (reference sequence).

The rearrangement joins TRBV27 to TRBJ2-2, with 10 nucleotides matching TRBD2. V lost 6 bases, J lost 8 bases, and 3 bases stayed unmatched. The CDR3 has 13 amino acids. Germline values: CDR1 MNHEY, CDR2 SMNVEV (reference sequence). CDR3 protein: CASRLAGSGELFF. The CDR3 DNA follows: TGTGCCAGCAGACTAGCGGGGTCAGGGGAGCTGTTTTTT.

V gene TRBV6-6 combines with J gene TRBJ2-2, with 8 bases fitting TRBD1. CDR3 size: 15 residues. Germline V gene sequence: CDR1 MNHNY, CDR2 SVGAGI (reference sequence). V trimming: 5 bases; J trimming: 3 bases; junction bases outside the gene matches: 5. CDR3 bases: TGTGCCAGCAGTGCAACAGGGGGTGACACCGGGGAGCTGTTTTTT. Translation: CASSATGGDTGELFF.